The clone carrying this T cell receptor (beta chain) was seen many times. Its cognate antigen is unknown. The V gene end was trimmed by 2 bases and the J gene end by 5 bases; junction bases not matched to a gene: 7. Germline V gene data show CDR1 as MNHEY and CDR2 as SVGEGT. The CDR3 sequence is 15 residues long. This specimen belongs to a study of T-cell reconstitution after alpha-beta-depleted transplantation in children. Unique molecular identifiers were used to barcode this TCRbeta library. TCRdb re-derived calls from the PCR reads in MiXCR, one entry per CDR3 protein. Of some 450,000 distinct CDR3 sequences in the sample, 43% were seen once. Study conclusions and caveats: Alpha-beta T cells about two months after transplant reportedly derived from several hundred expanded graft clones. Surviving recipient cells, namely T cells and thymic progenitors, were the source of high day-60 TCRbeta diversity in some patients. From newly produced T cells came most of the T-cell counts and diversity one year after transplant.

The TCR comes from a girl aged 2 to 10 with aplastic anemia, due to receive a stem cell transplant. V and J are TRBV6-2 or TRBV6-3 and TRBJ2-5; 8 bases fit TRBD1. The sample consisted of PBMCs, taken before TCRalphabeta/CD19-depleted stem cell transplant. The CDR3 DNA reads TGTGCCAGCAGTTACGCCAGGGGGCGTAGGGAGACCCAGTACTTC. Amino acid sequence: CASSYARGRRETQYF.